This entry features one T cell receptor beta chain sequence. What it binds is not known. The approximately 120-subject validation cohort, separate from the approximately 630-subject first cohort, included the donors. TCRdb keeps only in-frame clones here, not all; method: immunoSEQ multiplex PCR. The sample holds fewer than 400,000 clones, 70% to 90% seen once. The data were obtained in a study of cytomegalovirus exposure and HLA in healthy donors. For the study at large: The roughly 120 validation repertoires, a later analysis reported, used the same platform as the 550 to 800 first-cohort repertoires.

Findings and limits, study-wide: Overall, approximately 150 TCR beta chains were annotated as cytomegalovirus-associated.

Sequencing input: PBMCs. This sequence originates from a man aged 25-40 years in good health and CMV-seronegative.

CDR3 nucleotide sequence: TGTGCCAGCAGCCCCATTCGGACAAGTCCGGGTTCACCCCTCCACTTT. Residues: CASSPIRTSPGSPLHF. J is TRBJ1-6 and V is TRBV11-3; D perhaps matches TRBD1 (5 bases). CDR1 and CDR2 (germline): SGHNT, YENEEA. Between the trimmed V and J ends, which lost 5 bases and 9 bases, there was a span of 20 bases. The CDR3 consists of 16 residues.